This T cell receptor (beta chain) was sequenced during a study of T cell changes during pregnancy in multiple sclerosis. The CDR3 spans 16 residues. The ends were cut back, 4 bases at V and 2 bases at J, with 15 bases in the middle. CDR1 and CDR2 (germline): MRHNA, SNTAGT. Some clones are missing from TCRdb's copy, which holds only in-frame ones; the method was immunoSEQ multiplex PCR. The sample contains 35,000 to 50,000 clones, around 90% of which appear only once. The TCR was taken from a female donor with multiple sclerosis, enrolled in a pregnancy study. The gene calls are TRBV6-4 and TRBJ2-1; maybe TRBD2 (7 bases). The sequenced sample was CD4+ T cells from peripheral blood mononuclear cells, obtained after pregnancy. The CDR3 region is CASSGSPGGPYNEQFF. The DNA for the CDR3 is TGTGCCAGCAGTGGGTCTCCCGGGGGGCCCTACAATGAGCAGTTCTTC.